The clone carrying this T cell receptor beta chain was counted once. Its matching antigen is unknown. From germline, CDR1 is SGDLS and CDR2 YYNGEE. V lost 4 bases to trimming and J lost 1 base; unmatched junction nucleotides: 5. The length of the CDR3 is 16 residues. Clones were read by immunoSEQ multiplex PCR, and TCRdb kept only the in-frame ones, dropping some. The sample lists under 35,000 clones; nearly 97% were seen once. This sample is part of a study of circulating and synovial CD4+ cells in juvenile arthritis. Study-wide results and caveats: Bulk blood CD4 samples held at least an order of magnitude more or fewer genomes than CPL. Shared-clonotype fractions with synovium likely underestimate full repertoire overlap. Diversity here was lower than in bulk blood CD4 cells.

The receptor's source is a human donor with juvenile idiopathic arthritis. Specimen: CD4+ T cells from blood. The chain recombines TRBV9 with TRBJ2-7; 13 bases line up with TRBD2. DNA of the CDR3: TGTGCCAGCAGCCCGGGGGGACTAGCGGGATCCTACGAGCAGTACTTC. Its protein product is CASSPGGLAGSYEQYF.